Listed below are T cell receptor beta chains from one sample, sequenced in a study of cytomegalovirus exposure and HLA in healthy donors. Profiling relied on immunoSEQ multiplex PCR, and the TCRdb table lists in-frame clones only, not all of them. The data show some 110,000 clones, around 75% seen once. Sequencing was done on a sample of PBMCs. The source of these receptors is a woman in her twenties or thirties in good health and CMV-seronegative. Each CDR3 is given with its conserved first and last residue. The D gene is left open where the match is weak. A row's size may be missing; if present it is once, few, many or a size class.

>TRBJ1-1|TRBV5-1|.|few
TGCGCCAGCAGCCCGACAGGCCGGAACACTGAAGCTTTCTTT
CASSPTGRNTEAFF
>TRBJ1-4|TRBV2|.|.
TGTGCCAGCAGTATACCCGGGGCAGGGGCAAGTAATGAAAAACTGTTTTTT
CASSIPGAGASNEKLFF
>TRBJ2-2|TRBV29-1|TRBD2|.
TGCAGCGTCCCCGGACTAGCGGGAGGAATAAACACCGGGGAGCTGTTTTTT
CSVPGLAGGINTGELFF
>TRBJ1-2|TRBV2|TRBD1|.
TGTGCCAGCGAACTTCCGGGACAGCTTAACTATGGCTACACCTTC
CASELPGQLNYGYTF
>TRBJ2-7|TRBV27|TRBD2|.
TGTGCCAGCAAATGGCTAGCGGGAGGATCCTACGAGCAGTACTTC
CASKWLAGGSYEQYF
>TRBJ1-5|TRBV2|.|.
TGTGCCAGCAGAGAAAGGTCGTCAACAGATAGCAATCAGCCCCAGCATTTT
CASRERSSTDSNQPQHF
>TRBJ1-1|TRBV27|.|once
TGTGCCAGCAGTTTAAGGAGTCCGGGGTTAGCCACTGAAGCTTTCTTT
CASSLRSPGLATEAFF
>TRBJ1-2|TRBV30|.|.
TGTGCCTGGAGGACATCCTCGAAGTCCTATGGCTACACCTTC
CAWRTSSKSYGYTF
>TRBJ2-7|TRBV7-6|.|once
TGTGCCAGCAGCTTAGCGAGCTCCTACGAGCAGTACTTC
CASSLASSYEQYF
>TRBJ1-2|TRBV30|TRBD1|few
TGTGCCTGGAGTGTACCCCCCTGGACAGGGGTAGGTGGCTACACCTTC
CAWSVPPWTGVGGYTF
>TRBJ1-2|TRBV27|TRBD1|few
TGTGCCAGTTGGAACAGGGGGCTTGGGAATGGCTACACCTTC
CASWNRGLGNGYTF
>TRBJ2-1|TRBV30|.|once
TGTGCCTGGAGTTTCAACTACAATGAGCAGTTCTTC
CAWSFNYNEQFF
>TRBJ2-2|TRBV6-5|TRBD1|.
TGTGCCAGCAGTTTTACAGGGGGCGGGACCGGGGAGCTGTTTTTT
CASSFTGGGTGELFF
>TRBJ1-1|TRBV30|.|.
TGTGCCTGGAGACAGGAGTGGGGTAAATTTGAAGCTTTCTTT
CAWRQEWGKFEAFF
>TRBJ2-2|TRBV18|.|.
TGTGCCAGCTCACCACAGGACACCGCGAACACCGGGGAGCTGTTTTTT
CASSPQDTANTGELFF
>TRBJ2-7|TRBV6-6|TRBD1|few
TGTGCCAGCAGTTACTCGGGACAGGGGGCGTACGAGCAGTACTTC
CASSYSGQGAYEQYF
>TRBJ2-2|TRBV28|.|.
TGTGCCAGCAGTTTTACAGGGAGCGGCGGGGAGCTGTTTTTT
CASSFTGSGGELFF
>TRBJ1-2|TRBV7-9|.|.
TGTGCCAGCAGCCAGGGACTCTATGGCTACACCTTC
CASSQGLYGYTF
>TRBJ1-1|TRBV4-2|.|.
TGTGCCAGCAGCCAAGATCCGTCTACAGGGTGGAACACTGAAGCTTTCTTT
CASSQDPSTGWNTEAFF
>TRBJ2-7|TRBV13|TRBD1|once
TGTGCCAGCAGCTTAGGGACAGGGACCTACGAGCAGTACTTC
CASSLGTGTYEQYF
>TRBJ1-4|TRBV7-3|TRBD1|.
TGTGCCAGCAGCTTAACGGGACAGGGAGGTGAAAAACTGTTTTTT
CASSLTGQGGEKLFF
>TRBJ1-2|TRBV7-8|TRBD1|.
TGTGCCAGCAGCTTAGGGGACAGTCGGCAGGCCTATGGCTACACCTTC
CASSLGDSRQAYGYTF